Following are 25 T cell receptor beta chains from one sample sequenced in a study of graft-versus-host responses after intestinal transplantation. TCRdb's copy holds only in-frame clones and misses some; the assay was immunoSEQ multiplex PCR. Of 20,000 to 25,000 clones listed, approximately 94% are singletons. Sequencing used PBMCs, obtained 156 days after intestinal transplant. Receptors were obtained from a human patient who received an intestinal transplant, so some T cells may come from the graft donor.

The gene calls are TRBV11-2 and TRBJ2-3, with D perhaps TRBD2 (5 bases). V dropped 1 base and J dropped 5 bases, with 13 bases sitting between them. CDR1 SGHAT and CDR2 FQNNGV come from the germline V gene. CDR3 length: 15 residues. CDR3 sequence: CASSLAGLVGDTQYF. The CDR3 region has the DNA TGTGCCAGCAGCTTAGCAGGACTTGTGGGAGATACGCAGTATTTT.

This chain joins TRBV27 and TRBJ1-1, with a weak D call TRBD1 (5 bases). The CDR3 length is 14 residues. The V and J ends lost 10 bases and 4 bases respectively, with 19 bases between them. Germline CDR1 reads MNHEY; CDR2 reads SMNVEV (reference sequence). This CDR3 is CAIKSKTQGTEAFF. The DNA for the CDR3 is TGTGCCATCAAAAGTAAGACCCAGGGCACTGAAGCTTTCTTT.

The chain recombines TRBV19 with TRBJ2-1; 8 bases fit TRBD2. J was trimmed by 5 bases and V by 3 bases; bases with no gene match: 6. The CDR3 length is 15 residues. Germline CDR1 and CDR2: LNHDA and SQIVND (reference sequence). CDR3 in DNA: TGTGCCAGTAGTATCACGGGACTAGGAAACAATGAGCAGTTCTTC. Translating it yields CASSITGLGNNEQFF. The full variable domain, completed using reference TRBV19 and TRBJ2-1, is DGGITQSPKYLFRKEGQNVTLSCEQNLNHDAMYWYRQDPGQGLRLIYYSQIVNDFQKGDIAEGYSVSREKKESFPLTVTSAQKNPTAFYLCASSITGLGNNEQFFGPGTRLTVL.

The V call is TRBV30, the J call TRBJ1-5; unclear D gene. V was clipped by 0 bases and J by 3 bases, with 6 bases between them. In germline, CDR1 is GTSNPN, CDR2 SVGIG (reference sequence). This CDR3 is 13 amino acids long. The CDR3 sequence: CAWSVQPNQPQHF. The CDR3 nucleotides read TGTGCCTGGAGTGTACAGCCCAATCAGCCCCAGCATTTT.

V gene TRBV13 combines with J gene TRBJ1-2; D not certain. The CDR3 consists of 14 residues. The V gene lost 2 bases and the J gene lost 5 bases, with 12 bases spanning the gap. Germline values: CDR1 PRHDT, CDR2 FYEKMQ (reference sequence). This chain's CDR3 is CASSLYRDMYGYTF. The CDR3 DNA is TGTGCCAGCAGCTTATATCGCGACATGTATGGCTACACCTTC. The full variable domain, completed using reference TRBV13 and TRBJ1-2, is AAGVIQSPRHLIKEKRETATLKCYPIPRHDTVYWYQQGPGQDPQFLISFYEKMQSDKGSIPDRFSAQQFSDYHSELNMSSLELGDSALYFCASSLYRDMYGYTFGSGTRLTVV.

V is TRBV4-2 and J is TRBJ1-1; D perhaps matches TRBD1 (5 bases). The germline CDR1 and CDR2 sequences are LGHNA and YNFKEQ. This CDR3 spans 16 amino acids. The V and J ends lost 0 bases and 0 bases respectively, with 11 bases between them. CDR3 in DNA: TGTGCCAGCAGCCAAGAGTTTGGGGGGGTGAACACTGAAGCTTTCTTT. Translation: CASSQEFGGVNTEAFF.

The gene calls are TRBV6-1 and TRBJ2-1; possibly TRBD2 for D (5 bases). Germline assignment: CDR1 MNHNS and CDR2 SASEGT. The CDR3 has 13 amino acids. Trimming took 6 bases from V and 5 from J, leaving 11 bases between them. The CDR3 sequence is CASRTGMNNEQFF. DNA of the CDR3: TGTGCCAGCAGAACGGGGATGAACAATGAGCAGTTCTTC.

This sequence joins TRBV7-2 and TRBJ2-2, with 7 bases fitting TRBD1. Germline V gives CDR1 SGHTA, CDR2 FQGNSA. This CDR3 is 17 amino acids long. After removal of 0 bases from V and 1 base from J, the junction contained 5 bases not matched to a gene. The CDR3 coding sequence is TGTGCCAGCAGCTTAGCAAGGGACAGCGAGAACACCGGGGAGCTGTTTTTT. This encodes CASSLARDSENTGELFF.

The table lists this clone with a count of one. The chain combines TRBV5-1 with TRBJ1-6; no firm D call. The CDR3 runs to 14 residues. The germline V gene encodes CDR1 SGHRS and CDR2 YFSETQ. V dropped 5 bases and J dropped 7 bases, with 13 bases sitting between them. The DNA of the CDR3 is TGCGCCAGCAGTGCCGGCCTCTCCAATTCACCCCTCCACTTT. The encoded protein is CASSAGLSNSPLHF.

V and J are TRBV30 and TRBJ1-2; 7 bases are a match to TRBD1. Germline CDR1 reads GTSNPN; CDR2 reads SVGIG (reference sequence). J gave up 3 bases and V 0 bases, and 7 bases lay outside the gene matches. This CDR3 is built from 15 residues. The CDR3 region is CAWSVLEGAHYGYTF. The CDR3 DNA is TGTGCCTGGAGTGTACTAGAGGGGGCACACTATGGCTACACCTTC.

This chain joins TRBV19 and TRBJ2-3, with TRBD2 identical over 11 bases. The CDR3 runs to 18 residues. Germline CDR1 LNHDA, CDR2 SQIVND (reference sequence). J lost 0 bases, V lost 3 bases, and 8 bases had no gene match. The CDR3 region is CASSISGTSGSSTDTQYF. In DNA, the CDR3 is TGTGCCAGTAGTATTTCCGGGACTAGCGGTTCTAGCACAGATACGCAGTATTTT.

The gene calls are TRBV4-1 and TRBJ1-3, with D tentatively TRBD1 (6 bases). Germline V gene sequence: CDR1 MGHRA, CDR2 YSYEKL. V was shortened by 1 base and J by 1 base, with 11 bases between the two germline ends. This CDR3 has 16 residues. The CDR3 nucleotides read TGCGCCAGCAGCCAAGCTTTCAGGGGTTCTGGAAACACCATATATTTT. Its translation: CASSQAFRGSGNTIYF.

V gene TRBV6-6 combines with J gene TRBJ1-6; 7 positions agree with TRBD1. The CDR3 sequence is 15 residues long. V lost 2 bases, J lost 7 bases, and 5 bases stayed unmatched. The germline CDR1 and CDR2 sequences are MNHNY and SVGAGI (reference sequence). The CDR3 is CASSYTGAKNSPLHF. CDR3 nucleotides: TGTGCCAGCAGTTACACAGGGGCTAAGAATTCACCCCTCCACTTT.

This rearrangement joins TRBV7-8 to TRBJ2-3, with no clear D. CDR3 size: 16 residues. Germline V CDR1 and CDR2: SGHVS, FQNEAQ. The germline V and J ends were trimmed by 7 bases and 0 bases, with 17 bases remaining between them. The CDR3 loop reads CASNEWLTRSTDTQYF. The CDR3 DNA reads as TGTGCCAGCAACGAGTGGCTAACACGGAGCACAGATACGCAGTATTTT.

This clone was detected once. This chain uses TRBV7-2 with TRBJ1-1, with a possible D match to TRBD1 (6 bases). Germline V CDR1 and CDR2: SGHTA, FQGNSA. Trimming removed 1 base at V and 3 bases at J, with 18 bases between. This CDR3 is 17 amino acids long. CDR3: CASSLGLAGGADTEAFF. The CDR3 nucleotides are TGTGCCAGCAGCTTAGGCTTAGCGGGGGGGGCAGACACTGAAGCTTTCTTT. The full variable domain, with the rest looked up from reference TRBV7-2 and TRBJ1-1, is GAGVSQSPSNKVTEKGKDVELRCDPISGHTALYWYRQSLGQGLEFLIYFQGNSAPDKSGLPSDRFSAERTGGSVSTLTIQRTQQEDSAVYLCASSLGLAGGADTEAFFGQGTRLTVV.

J is TRBJ1-1 and V is TRBV28; D gene uncertain. Trimming cost V 6 bases and J 0 bases, with 11 bases left between them. The CDR3 sequence is 14 residues long. CDR1 MDHEN and CDR2 SYDVKM come from the germline V gene. Written as DNA, the CDR3 is TGTGCCAGCAGCTCCCTAATCATGAACACTGAAGCTTTCTTT. Translation: CASSSLIMNTEAFF.

The chain combines TRBV7-5 with TRBJ2-1; the D call of TRBD2 is as the table states it, not checked on the DNA. TRBV7-5 is a documented pseudogene. The CDR3 has 18 residues. The CDR3 is CASSFNPISGGPYNEQFF. CDR3 nucleotide sequence: TGTGCCAGCAGCTTCAATCCCATTAGCGGGGGACCCTACAATGAGCAGTTCTTC.

The chain is built from TRBV27 and TRBJ2-1; no clear D. The germline V gene has CDR1 MNHEY and CDR2 SMNVEV (reference sequence). The CDR3 runs 13 residues. The ends were cut back, 4 bases at V and 5 bases at J, with 9 bases in the middle. CDR3 amino acids: CASSWVVDNEQFF. In DNA, the CDR3 is TGTGCCAGCAGTTGGGTCGTGGACAATGAGCAGTTCTTC.

This clone was observed a single time. The chain carries TRBV30 and TRBJ1-1, with D hard to call. The V gene lost 1 base and the J gene lost 6 bases, with 6 bases spanning the gap. CDR1 is GTSNPN, CDR2 SVGIG, per germline (reference sequence). The CDR3 length is 11 residues. The DNA of the CDR3 is TGTGCCTGGAGTGCCGTCTCTGAAGCTTTCTTT. Encoded protein: CAWSAVSEAFF.

The chain combines TRBV19 with TRBJ2-5; D assignment may be TRBD1 or TRBD2 (5 bases each). The V gene's germline CDR1 is LNHDA and CDR2 SQIVND (reference sequence). Between the trimmed V and J ends, which lost 5 bases and 1 base, there was a span of 8 bases. The length of the CDR3 is 13 residues. The CDR3 spells CASSFGAQETQYF. The DNA for the CDR3 is TGTGCCAGTAGTTTCGGGGCCCAAGAGACCCAGTACTTC.

The chain has TRBV13 and TRBJ2-5; tentatively, D is TRBD1 (5 bases). The V gene's germline CDR1 is PRHDT and CDR2 FYEKMQ (reference sequence). The ends were cut back, 5 bases at V and 2 bases at J, with 18 bases in the middle. This CDR3 is built from 16 residues. CDR3 nucleotides: TGTGCCAGCAGCCTCGACAGCCCGGTAGGGCAAGAGACCCAGTACTTC. It yields the protein CASSLDSPVGQETQYF.

The chain is built from TRBV5-1 and TRBJ2-1, with D possibly matching TRBD2 (6 bases). Trimming removed 3 bases from V and 8 bases from J, with 15 bases in between. The CDR3 is 14 residues long. The V gene's germline CDR1 is SGHRS and CDR2 YFSETQ. The CDR3 spells CASSSQTSFDEQFF. The DNA for the CDR3 is TGCGCCAGCAGCTCCCAAACTAGCTTCGATGAGCAGTTCTTC.

This chain's CDR3 is CASSPPGQNNSPLHF. Here the CDR3 DNA reads TGTGCCAGCAGTCCCCCGGGACAAAATAATTCACCCCTCCACTTT. The rearrangement links TRBV28 to TRBJ1-6, with D possibly TRBD1 on 6 matching bases. The CDR3 has 15 residues. CDR1 is MDHEN and CDR2 is SYDVKM in the germline V gene. Trimming shortened V by 5 bases and J by 5 bases, and 13 bases separated the two germline ends.

This clone appeared once. V is TRBV28 and J is TRBJ1-6; D is unclear. Per germline, CDR1 MDHEN and CDR2 SYDVKM. The germline V and J ends were trimmed by 0 bases and 7 bases, with 10 bases remaining between them. This CDR3 is 15 amino acids long. In nucleotides, the CDR3 is TGTGCCAGCAGTTTATGGCAGGTCCTAAATTCACCCCTCCACTTT. It codes for CASSLWQVLNSPLHF.

The gene calls are TRBV4-2 and TRBJ1-2; D remains ambiguous. Trimming removed 5 bases at V and 8 bases at J, with 9 bases between. Germline CDR1 and CDR2: LGHNA and YNFKEQ. This CDR3 has 11 residues. The CDR3 DNA reads as TGTGCCAGCAGCGACGAGGGCGGCTACACCTTC. Its protein is CASSDEGGYTF.